This T cell receptor beta chain stems from a study of beta chain features in type 1 diabetes (dated by TCRdb to between 2018 and 2020). A note on the overall study: Patients and healthy donors did not differ in mean age, gender distribution, total cell number or subset yield. Naive and central memory subsets were obtained from all 28 donors, but regulatory and stem cell-like memory subsets were isolated from only 8 patients and roughly eight healthy donors. In the study, TCRB repertoires of sorted circulating CD4+ T cell subsets from recently diagnosed type 1 diabetes patients were compared with those of matched healthy donors. Across all samples, about 110 million sorted cells were examined, and cell number per subset correlated strongly with RNA yield. What the authors observed across the whole study: Shorter templates might have been favored by PCR, but patient and control samples were amplified and corrected together, so both groups would have been affected equally by any skew. Naive, central memory and regulatory TCRB repertoires appeared to be more alike among patients than among healthy donors. Patients with type 1 diabetes made fewer insertions and deleted more nucleotides at VDJ recombination sites, implying thymic rearrangement abnormalities. Sequencing cDNA rather than genomic DNA could over-represent highly expressing activated cells, although activation and CD3 levels did not differ between groups. In all four CD4+ subsets, TCRB CDR3 length was moderately but significantly shorter in type 1 diabetes patients. Because the HLA sub-analyses included only small numbers of individuals, any influence of HLA type on TCRB rearrangement was left unresolved.

Each donor gave one peripheral blood draw, averaging approximately 0.12 L, which was collected into heparinised tubes. Naive, central memory, regulatory and stem cell-like memory CD4+ T cells were sorted on a BD FACSAria II using a panel including CD45RO, CCR7, CD25, CD127, CD95 and CD27. Purity was above 95% for every sorted population. PBMCs were isolated right away by Lymphoprep density gradient centrifugation and were stained directly, without culture. Samples were stained and sorted in pairs, with one healthy donor and one patient per experiment, so that batch effects were minimized. The High Capacity cDNA Reverse Transcription Kit was used to reverse transcribe all of the isolated RNA, meaning that expressed TCRB transcripts were what got sequenced. Naive, central memory and regulatory T cell samples underwent deep immunoSEQ sequencing, averaging around 4 million total reads per sample. Sorted cells were lysed in RLT buffer and RNA was extracted with DNase-treated RNeasy Micro or Mini kits, depending on cell number. Each cell subset was processed separately to prevent cross-contamination, with patient and healthy donor samples processed together. Using the immunoSEQ multiplex PCR, TCRB sequences were amplified from cDNA into 87-bp fragments spanning the CDR3 region. Sequencing of the amplicons was done on the Illumina HiSeq platform. The published analysis was carried out like this. Synthetic template baselines were used to correct PCR bias computationally, reads within Hamming distance 2 were collapsed, and singletons that could not be merged were discarded. Reads were aligned to IMGT to assign V, D and J genes, CDR3 length, and insertions or deletions at six rearrangement sites. Clonotype counts were normalized to sorted cell number within each subset before computing true diversity and Gini coefficients with the tcR R package. Repertoire sharing was quantified using the overlap coefficient calculated on TCRB nucleotide sequences. TCRdb mirrors the immuneACCESS table, restricted to in-frame sequences. Some clones are absent from its copies; in checked studies, under half trace to an unresolved V gene, and the reason for the others is unknown. The D gene and trimming were derived from the DNA, and the V and J assignments and clone size from that table. The sample contains about 190,000 clones, approximately 8.1% of them found a single time. Approximately 0.85% of the sample goes to the ten largest clones.

Only one count was recorded for this clone. The clone's antigen remains unknown. Base qualities are not at hand, and no much larger clone is one base apart. The clonotype was recovered from a woman aged 35 to 49 with type 1 diabetes. Material for sequencing was central memory CD4+ T cells from blood.

The CDR3 here reads CASSGQITNYGYTF. The sequenced DNA is TGTGCCAGCAGCGGGCAGATAACTAACTATGGCTACACCTTC. The chain is encoded by TRBV9 joined to TRBJ1-2; the D segment cannot be called with confidence. V sheds 3 bases and J sheds 0 bases, leaving 9 bases between their ends. The CDR3 contains 14 residues, cysteine and phenylalanine counted. Just the 42-base CDR3 DNA is kept, in frame starting at base 1. CDR1 SGDLS and CDR2 YYNGEE are derived from the germline V gene.